This TCR beta chain was retrieved from a study of blood T cell repertoires in COVID-19 (dated by TCRdb to about 2020). General notes on the study: Samples from collaborators originated in the United States, Italy and Spain and spanned both the acute and convalescent phases of COVID-19. Samples came from the ongoing ImmuneRACE study (first 160 participants) plus 1,254 subjects from 6 global collaborators. The prospective study material was composed of cDNA or gDNA derived from T cells, B-cell-depleted T cells, or PBMCs. Nearly every sample came with metadata listing a de-identified subject ID, COVID-19 status, age in years and sex. Where available, HLA class I and class II types were obtained from metadata supplied by the sample provider rather than from assay-based typing. The repertoires were released in a freely available public database meant as a resource for research on the immune response to SARS-CoV-2. Subjects who had been exposed to COVID-19, were actively infected with it, or had recovered from it provided the deeply sampled blood TCRbeta repertoires that made up the dataset.

In the case of this clone: This receptor's antigen is unknown. Nothing much larger sits one base from this clone, and base qualities are not available.

Study-wide conclusions, independent of this receptor: The quantity of clinical and demographic metadata differed by source and by participant and was supplied without curation.

Collaborating institutions collected whole blood in K2EDTA tubes following their own protocols. For TCRbeta analysis, collaborators shipped samples as frozen whole blood, isolated PBMCs, or DNA extracted from either of those sample types. V and J lose 8 bases and 4 bases, and a span of 12 bases separates them. Measured from the cysteine to the phenylalanine, the CDR3 is 13 residues long. The only DNA kept is the CDR3, 39 bases in frame from the first base. TCRbeta CDR3 regions were amplified from genomic DNA using the immunoSEQ Assay, a bias-controlled multiplex PCR. The study's own analysis went as follows. Nucleated cell counts per sample were estimated from amplification of reference gene primers within the assay. To quantify the absolute abundance of each unique TCRbeta CDR3 rearrangement, sequence reads were collapsed and filtered. For each sample, productive Simpson clonality was calculated as the square root of Simpson's diversity index across productive rearrangements. TCRdb took over this immuneACCESS table, retaining in-frame rearrangements with V and J assigned. Such tables are incomplete; in checked studies, under half of the missing clones stem from an unresolved V gene, and the remainder is unexplained. V and J calls and clone size are given by that table; D and trimming were obtained from the DNA. This sample is represented by around 44,000 clones; approximately 92% of them were singletons. The ten largest clones add up to about 12% of the sample.

The sequence is built from TRBV12-3 or TRBV12-4 and TRBJ1-3; no D gene is confidently identified. Sequencing was carried out using peripheral blood. The clonotype was recovered from a human donor in a cohort sampled during active COVID-19. The DNA sequence is as follows: TGTGCCAGCGCTTTGGCCAACGGAAACACCATATATTTT. This codes for CASALANGNTIYF.